These T cell receptor beta chains were read from a single sample in a study of shared clonotypes between healthy human individuals. The assay was immunoSEQ multiplex PCR, and TCRdb's table has in-frame clones only and misses some. Of about 2.3 million clones listed, roughly 92% were seen once; the top ten hold roughly 0.34%. The sequencing input was naive CD4+ T cells from PBMCs. These receptor sequences come from a young man in good health. Some clones in this sample may be carry-over from other donors' samples. Each CDR3 is given with its conserved first and last residue. D genes are given only for firm matches. A row's size may be missing; if present it is once, few, many or a size class.

>TRBV11-3|.|TRBJ2-3|.
TGTGCCAGCAGCTTTAGTGGAGATACGCAGTATTTT
CASSFSGDTQYF
>TRBV27|.|TRBJ2-7|.
TGTGCCAGCAGCCTCGGACGGAATCCCTCCTACGAGCAGTACTTC
CASSLGRNPSYEQYF
>TRBV6-5|.|TRBJ2-4|.
TGTGCCAGCACGGGGGTGGTGAACATTCAGTACTTC
CASTGVVNIQYF
>TRBV6-5|few|TRBJ1-2|.
TGTGCCAGCAGCCGACAGGAGGGCTATGGCTACACCTTC
CASSRQEGYGYTF
>TRBV18|.|TRBJ2-3|.
TGTGCCAGCTCACCAGGGACTCGCACAGATACGCAGTATTTT
CASSPGTRTDTQYF
>TRBV4-1|once|TRBJ1-2|.
TGCGCCAGCAGCCAAGATGATTCGCTGGAGGGGAACTATGGCTACACCTTC
CASSQDDSLEGNYGYTF
>TRBV4-1|.|TRBJ2-5|.
TGCGCCAGCAGCCAATATAATAGCCAAGAGACCCAGTACTTC
CASSQYNSQETQYF
>TRBV7-2|.|TRBJ1-4|.
TGTGCCAGCAGCCCCGGGAGTCCTAATGAAAAACTGTTTTTT
CASSPGSPNEKLFF
>TRBV4-3|once|TRBJ2-7|TRBD2
TGCGCCAGCAGCCAGGAGGGGGGCGCAGGACTAGCGGACACCTACGAGCAGTACTTC
CASSQEGGAGLADTYEQYF
>TRBV14|.|TRBJ2-7|TRBD2
TGTGCCAGCAGCCGGCGGGGGGCCGGCCCCTACGAGCAGTACTTC
CASSRRGAGPYEQYF